The source of this TCR beta chain is a study of radiation and T cells in renal cell carcinoma (dated by TCRdb to 2020 to 2021). Context from the whole study: The samples were drawn from a clinical trial, where primary renal cell carcinomas were treated with 15 Gy of stereotactic body radiation therapy and then removed by nephrectomy 4 weeks afterward. A total of around 50 samples underwent TCR beta sequencing, made up of approximately 26 tumors and about 27 peripheral blood samples. A total of 3.5 million to 4.5 million unique CDR3 nucleotide sequences, encoding 2.8 million or so unique CDR3 amino acid sequences, were found across all 50 or so samples. What the work shows at the level of the full study, not this receptor alone: Effects of radiation dose or scheduling on the TCR repertoire could not be addressed with the single-armed trial design. An increase in top tumor clonotypes in blood was observed from baseline to 2 weeks post-radiation, followed by contraction by 4 weeks, which was taken to suggest transient expansion of tumor-resident clones. Because pretreatment tumor biopsies were not available, the study could not determine whether clonotypes were already present within the tumor at baseline. Dynamics of the blood repertoire were not tracked past 4 weeks after treatment.

Read against the paper, the sample's time point label means: blood 2 weeks post-SBRT. The label giving this sample's treatment or condition can be read as: 15 Gy SBRT to primary tumor, nephrectomy 4 weeks later. To follow tumor-enriched clonotypes, serial peripheral blood was collected from radiation-treated patients at baseline and at 2 weeks and 4 weeks after SBRT. All patients had renal cell carcinoma with clear cell pathology. The QIAamp DNA Blood Mini Kit (Qiagen) was used to prepare genomic DNA for TCR sequencing. The analyses included only samples that passed all quality control checks. TCR beta libraries were generated from genomic DNA with the immunoSEQ kit, following the manufacturer's recommendations. To prepare libraries, a first multiplex PCR with proprietary primers was run, followed by a second PCR that added unique barcodes, and a bead cleanup was done after each round. A kit-provided positive control reaction and a negative control reaction were included in every sample batch. The final libraries were assessed on an Agilent 4200 TapeStation D1000 ScreenTape, pooled by volume, and quantified by qPCR. An Illumina NextSeq500 fitted with a MidOutput 150-cycle cartridge performed the sequencing, running 156 Read1 cycles and 15 Index1 cycles with the kit's custom primers. The pooled library was loaded at approximately 0.95 pM with an approximately 22% PhiX control spike-in. The published analysis was carried out like this. Vendor-processed data were analyzed in R, with a clonotype defined as all T cells sharing the same CDR3 nucleotide sequence. In the clone abundance analyses, frequencies in each sample were normalized to that sample's 10,000 most abundant clones. Before analysis, public T cell clones were removed, and these numbered fewer than six per sample on average. An abundance difference of at least 32-fold between compartments was the criterion for calling clonotypes tumor-enriched or baseline blood-enriched. A beta-binomial differential abundance model was used to identify clonotypes that were expanded or contracted between blood time points. The Baroni-Urbani and Buser coefficient was used to measure tumor-blood repertoire similarity, and groups were compared with two-tailed Wilcoxon tests in R. TCRdb's version of the immuneACCESS table is confined to in-frame rearrangements and falls short of the full clone set. An unresolved V gene accounts for under half of the shortfall where checked; the remainder is of unknown origin. V and J calls and clone size follow that table, whereas D and trimming were derived from the DNA. The table for this sample lists about 130,000 clones; 65% to 85% of them were counted only once. The ten largest clones capture about 5.3% of the sample.

A remark on this clone: The target of this receptor is not known. Per-base quality was not reported, and no clone a single base away is much larger than it.

This clonotype originated in a man between 45 and 60 years old with renal cell carcinoma. Sequencing was performed on blood, taken from a patient whose treatment included radiotherapy and nephrectomy.

The DNA reads TGTGCCAGCAGCTTGGCTAGAGGACAGGGGGCCTACGAGCAGTACTTC. Its translation is CASSLARGQGAYEQYF. The chain was built from TRBV5-4 and TRBJ2-7; TRBD1 lines up with 10 middle nucleotides. The germline V gene (reference sequence) yields SGHNT for CDR1 and YYREEE for CDR2. From the cysteine through the phenylalanine, the CDR3 covers 16 amino acids. The DNA shown is the 48-base CDR3, in frame from base 1. Trimming removed 0 bases from V and 2 bases from J; the gene matches leave 5 bases unexplained.